This paragraph reports one T cell receptor beta chain. Antigen unknown. There are 16 residues in the CDR3. V shed 1 base, J shed 0 bases, and the junction held 2 bases outside the gene matches. The germline gives CDR1 SGHDT, CDR2 YYEEEE. The sample is drawn from a study of shared clonotypes between healthy human individuals. Study-wide background: A donor's plate count was three for CD4 naive and three for CD4 memory; CD8 naive had two and CD8 memory one. Overall study results and limits: A reduction in generation probabilities was seen for non-shared clonotypes relative to those shared by all four donors.

The table came from immunoSEQ multiplex PCR; TCRdb's copy has only in-frame clones and leaves some out. The top ten hold about 0.13% of the sample, which has more than 2 million clones, 95% seen once. Sequenced input: naive CD4+ T cells sorted from blood. Subset noted: CD45RA+ positively selected. The genes are TRBV5-6 and TRBJ2-2; 8 bases align to TRBD1. This TCR was sampled from a man aged 18 to 30 in good health. The CDR3 DNA is TGTGCCAGCAGCTTGACAGGGGGATCGAACACCGGGGAGCTGTTTTTT. It codes for CASSLTGGSNTGELFF.